The 11 T cell receptor beta chains below were found in one sample sequenced in a study of T-cell reconstitution after alpha-beta-depleted transplantation in children. As it was prepared, the TCRbeta library received unique molecular identifiers. TCRdb reprocessed the PCR reads via MiXCR and lists one record per CDR3 protein. The sample shows a few hundred thousand distinct CDR3 sequences, around 8.9% of them seen only once. The starting material was PBMCs from the stem cell graft donor, obtained from the stem cell graft. These receptors were obtained from a human donor who donated a stem cell graft to a child with SCID.

This clonotype showed up many times. This chain joins TRBV15 and TRBJ2-2, with D uncertain. Per germline, CDR1 LNHNV and CDR2 YYDKDF (reference sequence). V lost 4 bases and J 3 bases, leaving 6 bases between the germline ends. This CDR3 spans 13 amino acids. The chain's CDR3 is CATSTRHTGELFF. The DNA of the CDR3 is TGTGCCACCAGCACTAGGCACACCGGGGAGCTGTTTTTT.

This clonotype was seen many times. The V gene is TRBV5-1, the J gene TRBJ2-3, with TRBD2 matching over 10 bases. The CDR3 is 17 amino acids. Germline loops: CDR1 SGHRS, CDR2 YFSETQ. Unmatched junction bases numbered 8, after V lost 3 bases and J lost 1 base. The CDR3 reads CASSWTPSGGRTDTQYF. The DNA for the CDR3 is TGCGCCAGCAGCTGGACCCCTAGCGGGGGACGCACAGATACGCAGTATTTT.

In its sample, this clonotype was seen many times. This sequence joins TRBV12-3 or TRBV12-4 and TRBJ2-1, with 11 bases that match TRBD2. V lost 5 bases, J lost 5 bases, and 2 bases stayed unmatched. CDR3 length: 14 residues. The CDR3: CASSTSGGDNEQFF. The CDR3 DNA is TGTGCCAGCAGTACTAGCGGGGGAGACAATGAGCAGTTCTTC.

This clonotype was seen at least ten times. The chain joins TRBV5-1 to TRBJ2-1, with TRBD2 matching over 14 bases. The CDR3 contains 18 residues. V was pared by 4 bases and J by 0 bases, with 6 bases of the junction left unmatched. CDR1 SGHRS and CDR2 YFSETQ come from the germline V gene. The CDR3 DNA reads TGCGCCAGCAGCGGGGGACTAGCGGGGGCCGCCTCCTACAATGAGCAGTTCTTC. This codes for CASSGGLAGAASYNEQFF.

The CDR3 sequence is CASSLFWSQRTYNEQFF. The CDR3 DNA reads TGTGCCAGCAGCTTGTTCTGGAGCCAGAGAACCTACAATGAGCAGTTCTTC. J is TRBJ2-1 and V is TRBV5-6; D is uncertain. CDR3 length equals 17 residues. CDR1 is SGHDT and CDR2 is YYEEEE in the germline V gene. V was shortened by 1 base and J by 2 bases, with 16 bases between the two germline ends.

The sample holds many counts of this clonotype. The rearrangement joins TRBV5-1 to TRBJ2-3; perhaps TRBD2 as D (5 bases). Looked up from germline, CDR1 is SGHRS and CDR2 is YFSETQ. Trimming took 4 bases from V and 2 from J, leaving 14 bases between them. The CDR3 length is 15 residues. Here the CDR3 DNA reads TGCGCCAGCAGCCTGACGAGCGGCACCACAGATACGCAGTATTTT. Protein sequence: CASSLTSGTTDTQYF.

This clonotype was recorded many times. This chain uses TRBV11-2 with TRBJ2-3; D is undetermined. The CDR3 contains 18 residues. Trimming pared 2 bases from V and 0 bases from J, leaving 18 bases between. The germline V gene has CDR1 SGHAT and CDR2 FQNNGV. The CDR3 spells CASSLRVFNPPSTDTQYF. The DNA of the CDR3 is TGTGCCAGCAGCTTAAGGGTTTTCAACCCCCCTAGCACAGATACGCAGTATTTT.

This clonotype was picked up many times. V usage is TRBV5-5 and J usage is TRBJ1-4; D remains ambiguous. Germline CDR1 and CDR2: SGHKS and YYEKEE (reference sequence). This CDR3 region has 13 residues. V dropped 4 bases and J dropped 8 bases, with 12 bases sitting between them. The DNA of the CDR3 is TGTGCCAGCAGCCGTGCTGAAGGGGAAAAACTGTTTTTT. Residues: CASSRAEGEKLFF.

The chain links TRBV7-2 to TRBJ1-3; D is uncertain. The V end lost 6 bases, the J end lost 4 bases, and 16 bases lay between the germline ends. Germline V lookup: CDR1 SGHTA, CDR2 FQGNSA. The CDR3 contains 15 residues. DNA of the CDR3: TGTGCCAGCAGGTACGACCGACTCGGAGGAAACACCATATATTTT. Protein sequence: CASRYDRLGGNTIYF.

Of note for this clonotype: It may be a read error: a sequence one base away is much more abundant. The chain has TRBV20-1 and TRBJ1-1, with D possibly TRBD1 on 5 matching bases. Trimming pared 2 bases from V and 10 bases from J, leaving 11 bases between. Germline V CDR1 and CDR2: DFQATT, SNEGSKA (reference sequence). This CDR3 contains 11 residues. The CDR3 coding sequence is TGCAGTGCTAGACAGGGCCCTGGAGCTTTCTTT. Residues: CSARQGPGAFF.

This clonotype was seen at least ten times. J is TRBJ2-7 and V is TRBV29-1; D gene uncertain. The CDR3 consists of 12 residues. Germline V lookup: CDR1 SQVTM, CDR2 ANQGSEA. CDR3 sequence: CSYNTDTYEQYF. DNA for the CDR3: TGCAGTTACAACACGGATACCTACGAGCAGTACTTC.